This T cell receptor (beta chain) was observed in a study of graft-versus-host responses after intestinal transplantation. The overall study: In this cohort, recipients had multivisceral, liver-intestinal, or isolated intestinal transplants. Study-wide results and caveats: In recipient marrow, GvH clones were found, and some appeared first in ileum or blood.

A note on this clone: The antigen is undetermined.

Assay used: immunoSEQ multiplex PCR; TCRdb lists only in-frame clones, some missing. The profile shows fewer than 65,000 clones, around 90% of them singletons. CDR3 size: 17 residues. Germline-derived CDR1 and CDR2 are MDHEN and SYDVKM. J was trimmed by 3 bases and V by 4 bases; bases with no gene match: 10. Sequences were derived from unstimulated CD4+ T cells sorted from spleen or lymph node cells, sampled before transplant. The chain joins TRBV28 to TRBJ1-5; the match to TRBD1 covers 9 bases. The sequence derives from a human donor who was the organ donor for an intestinal transplant. The CDR3 DNA is TGTGCCAGCAGTTCTCCTTATGGGACAGGGAACAATCAGCCCCAGCATTTT. It encodes CASSSPYGTGNNQPQHF. The full variable domain, in which reference TRBV28 and TRBJ1-5 provide the parts outside the CDR3, is DVKVTQSSRYLVKRTGEKVFLECVQDMDHENMFWYRQDPGLGLRLIYFSYDVKMKEKGDIPEGYSVSREKKERFSLILESASTNQTSMYLCASSSPYGTGNNQPQHFGDGTRLSIL.